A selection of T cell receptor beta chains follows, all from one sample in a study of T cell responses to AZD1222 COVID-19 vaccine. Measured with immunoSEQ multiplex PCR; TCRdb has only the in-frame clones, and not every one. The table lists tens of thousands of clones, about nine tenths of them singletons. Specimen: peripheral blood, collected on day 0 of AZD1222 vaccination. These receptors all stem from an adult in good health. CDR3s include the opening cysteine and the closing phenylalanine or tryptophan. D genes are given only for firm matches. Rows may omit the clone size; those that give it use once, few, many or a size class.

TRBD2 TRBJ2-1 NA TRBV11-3 CASSLEGSGVGYNEQFF TGTGCCAGCAGCTTAGAGGGTAGCGGGGTAGGCTACAATGAGCAGTTCTTC
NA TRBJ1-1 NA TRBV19 CASSIGNTEAFF TGTGCCAGTAGTATAGGGAACACTGAAGCTTTCTTT
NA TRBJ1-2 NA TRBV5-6 CASSLVQYYTF TGTGCCAGCAGCTTGGTCCAGTACTACACCTTC
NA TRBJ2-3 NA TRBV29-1 CSADTYSTDTQYF TGCAGCGCAGACACCTATAGCACAGATACGCAGTATTTT
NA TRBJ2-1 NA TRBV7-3 CASSFLVTSYNEQFF TGTGCCAGCAGCTTTTTGGTTACCTCCTACAATGAGCAGTTCTTC
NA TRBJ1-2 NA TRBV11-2 CASSLVRGRSNYGYTF TGTGCCAGCAGCTTAGTTAGGGGACGTTCTAACTATGGCTACACCTTC
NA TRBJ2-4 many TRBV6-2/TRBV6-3 CASSYSIDGKNIQYF TGTGCCAGCAGTTACTCGATTGATGGCAAAAACATTCAGTACTTC
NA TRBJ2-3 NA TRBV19 CASQPDRLRADTQYF TGTGCCAGTCAACCCGACAGGCTTAGGGCAGATACGCAGTATTTT
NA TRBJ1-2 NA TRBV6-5 CASSAQGGYTF TGTGCCAGCAGCGCCCAGGGTGGCTACACCTTC
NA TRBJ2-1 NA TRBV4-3 CASSPDSLSYNEQFF TGCGCCAGCAGCCCAGACTCCCTTTCCTACAATGAGCAGTTCTTC
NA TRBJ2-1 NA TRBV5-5 CASSLGAQGGQNEQFF TGTGCCAGCAGCTTGGGGGCGCAGGGGGGCCAGAATGAGCAGTTCTTC
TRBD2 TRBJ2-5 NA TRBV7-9 CASSLEGGSGETQYF TGTGCCAGCAGCTTAGAGGGCGGTAGCGGGGAGACCCAGTACTTC
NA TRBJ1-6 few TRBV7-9 CASSATEFNSPLHF TGTGCCAGCAGCGCGACAGAGTTTAATTCACCCCTCCACTTT
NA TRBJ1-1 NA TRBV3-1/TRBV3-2 CACGTGITTEAFF TGTGCCTGCGGTACAGGGATCACCACTGAAGCTTTCTTT
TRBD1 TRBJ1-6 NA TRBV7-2 CASSPNPDRGTSPLHF TGTGCCAGCAGCCCTAATCCGGACAGGGGTACGTCACCCCTCCACTTT
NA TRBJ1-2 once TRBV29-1 CTARRGDYGYTF TGCACCGCCCGCCGGGGGGACTATGGCTACACCTTC
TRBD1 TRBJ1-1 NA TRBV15 CATSRTRTGVNTEAFF TGTGCCACCAGCAGAACCAGGACAGGGGTGAACACTGAAGCTTTCTTT
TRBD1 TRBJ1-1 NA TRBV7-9 CASSLWTGGAYTEAFF TGTGCCAGCAGCCTCTGGACAGGGGGCGCTTACACTGAAGCTTTCTTT
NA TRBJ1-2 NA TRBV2 CASSVGGFYDGYTF TGTGCCAGCAGTGTAGGAGGGTTTTACGATGGCTACACCTTC
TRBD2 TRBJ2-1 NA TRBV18 CASSPTASGGVYNEQFF TGTGCCAGCTCACCAACCGCTAGCGGGGGGGTGTACAATGAGCAGTTCTTC
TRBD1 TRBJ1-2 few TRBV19 CASSPRTGGYGYTF TGTGCCAGTAGCCCCCGGACAGGGGGCTATGGCTACACCTTC
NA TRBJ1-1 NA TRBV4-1 CASSQVLRDPNTEAFF TGCGCCAGCAGCCAAGTATTGAGGGACCCGAACACTGAAGCTTTCTTT
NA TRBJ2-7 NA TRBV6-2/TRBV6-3 CASSYTYEQYF TGTGCCAGCAGTTACACCTACGAGCAGTACTTC
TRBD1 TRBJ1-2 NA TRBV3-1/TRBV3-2 CASSLPGTGGGGGYTF TGTGCCAGCAGCCTACCCGGGACAGGGGGGGGAGGTGGCTACACCTTC
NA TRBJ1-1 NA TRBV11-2 CASSLDPYGTNTEAFF TGTGCCAGCAGCTTAGATCCGTATGGGACGAACACTGAAGCTTTCTTT
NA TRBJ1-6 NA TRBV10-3 CAISGLGQNNSPLHF TGTGCCATCAGTGGGCTTGGACAGAATAATTCACCCCTCCACTTT
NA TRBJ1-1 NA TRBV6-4 CASREDGENTEAFF TGTGCCAGCAGGGAAGATGGAGAAAACACTGAAGCTTTCTTT
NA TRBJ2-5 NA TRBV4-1 CASSPIGSGEETQYF TGCGCCAGCAGCCCAATCGGTAGCGGTGAAGAGACCCAGTACTTC
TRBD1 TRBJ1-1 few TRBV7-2 CASSFTGVHSYTEAFF TGTGCCAGCAGCTTCACAGGGGTACATTCGTACACTGAAGCTTTCTTT
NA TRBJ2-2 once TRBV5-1 CASSLEAGELFF TGCGCCAGCAGCTTGGAGGCCGGGGAGCTGTTTTTT
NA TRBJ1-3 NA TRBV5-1 CASSLWVQGSSGNTIYF TGCGCCAGCAGCTTGTGGGTGCAGGGTAGCTCTGGAAACACCATATATTTT
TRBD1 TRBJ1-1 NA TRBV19 CASSRRDRGQAEAFF TGTGCCAGTAGTAGACGGGACAGGGGGCAAGCTGAAGCTTTCTTT
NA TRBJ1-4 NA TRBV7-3 CASSLSGAGNEKLFF TGTGCCAGCAGCTTGAGCGGGGCCGGGAATGAAAAACTGTTTTTT
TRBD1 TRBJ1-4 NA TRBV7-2 CASSLYGTGSSGKLFF TGTGCCAGCAGCCTATACGGGACAGGGTCATCCGGAAAACTGTTTTTT
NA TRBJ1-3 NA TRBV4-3 CASSQGGQTGNTIYF TGCGCCAGCAGCCAGGGCGGACAGACTGGAAACACCATATATTTT
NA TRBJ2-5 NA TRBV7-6 CASSLGLLGQETQYF TGTGCCAGCAGCTTAGGCCTTTTGGGACAAGAGACCCAGTACTTC
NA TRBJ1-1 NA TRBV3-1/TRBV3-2 CASSQEQGYTEAFF TGTGCCAGCAGCCAAGAGCAGGGGTACACTGAAGCTTTCTTT
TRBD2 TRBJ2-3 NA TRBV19 CASSSDSGATDTQYF TGTGCCAGTAGTAGTGATAGCGGGGCCACAGATACGCAGTATTTT